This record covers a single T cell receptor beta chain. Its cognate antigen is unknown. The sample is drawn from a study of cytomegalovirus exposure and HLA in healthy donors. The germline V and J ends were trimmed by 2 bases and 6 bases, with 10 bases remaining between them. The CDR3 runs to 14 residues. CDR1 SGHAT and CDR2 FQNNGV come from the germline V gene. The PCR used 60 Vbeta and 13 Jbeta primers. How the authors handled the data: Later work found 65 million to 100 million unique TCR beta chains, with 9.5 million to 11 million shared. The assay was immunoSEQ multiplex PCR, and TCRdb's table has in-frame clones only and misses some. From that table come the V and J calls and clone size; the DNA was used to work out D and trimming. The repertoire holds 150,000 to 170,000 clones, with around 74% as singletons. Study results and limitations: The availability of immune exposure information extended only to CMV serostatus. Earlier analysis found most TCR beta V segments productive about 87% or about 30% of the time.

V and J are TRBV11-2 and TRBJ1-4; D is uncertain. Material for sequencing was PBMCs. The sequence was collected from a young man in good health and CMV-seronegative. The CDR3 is CASSLLRRDEKLFF. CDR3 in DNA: TGTGCCAGCAGCTTATTAAGGAGAGATGAAAAACTGTTTTTT.